The 3 T cell receptor beta chains below all came from one sample that was sequenced in a study of cytomegalovirus exposure and HLA in healthy donors. It was with 60 Vbeta and 13 Jbeta primers that the PCR ran. The table came from immunoSEQ multiplex PCR; TCRdb's copy has only in-frame clones and leaves some out. The sample contains about 210,000 clones, about 90% of which appear only once. What was sequenced was PBMCs. These receptors were collected from a boy between 2 and 10 years old in good health and CMV-seronegative.

This clone was seen only once. This chain connects TRBV10-3 to TRBJ2-5, with 9 bases that match TRBD1. The J segment lost 2 bases and the V segment lost 4 bases, leaving 2 bases of the junction unmatched. CDR1 ENHRY and CDR2 SYGVKD come from the germline V gene. The CDR3 has 14 residues. The CDR3 loop reads CAISVGTGQETQYF. CDR3 coding DNA: TGTGCCATCAGTGTCGGGACAGGGCAAGAGACCCAGTACTTC.

The chain couples TRBV5-4 to TRBJ2-7, with TRBD2 matching 15 bases. The V gene end was trimmed by 3 bases and the J gene end by 4 bases; junction bases not matched to a gene: 5. Looked up from germline, CDR1 is SGHNT and CDR2 is YYREEE (reference sequence). The CDR3 loop spans 16 amino acids. The CDR3 spells CASSSSGTSGRYEQYF. The CDR3 DNA reads as TGTGCCAGCAGCTCTTCCGGGACTAGCGGGAGGTACGAGCAGTACTTC.

This clone has just one count. The chain employs TRBV9 and TRBJ1-4, with TRBD1 as a possible D gene (5 bases). The V and J ends lost 2 bases and 3 bases respectively, with 11 bases between them. The CDR3 covers 15 residues. The germline V gene encodes CDR1 SGDLS and CDR2 YYNGEE. The CDR3 region has the DNA TGTGCCAGCAGCGTCGGGGGAATCTCTAATGAAAAACTGTTTTTT. This sequence encodes CASSVGGISNEKLFF.